This is a list of T cell receptor beta chains from one sample in a study of T cells after yellow fever vaccination. One entry per CDR3 protein, called by TCRdb with MiXCR from the 5' RACE reads. Of 350,000 to 550,000 distinct CDR3 sequences detected, about 17% appear once; the ten largest clones hold 18%. The sample here was PBMCs, taken before the yellow fever booster vaccination. These TCRs come from a man between 18 and 35 years old who received the YFV17D yellow fever vaccine. CDR3s include the opening cysteine and the closing phenylalanine or tryptophan. D genes are given only for firm matches. Not all rows give a size; the values are once, few, many and, for expanded clones, a class.

V	D	J	size	CDR3	DNA
TRBV28	.	TRBJ2-2	few	CASSLLVARAFANTGELFF	TGTGCCAGCAGTTTACTCGTCGCCAGGGCTTTCGCGAACACCGGGGAGCTGTTTTTT
TRBV2	TRBD2	TRBJ2-5	.	CASSGGDRAGPQYF	TGTGCCAGCAGTGGTGGTGATAGAGCGGGACCCCAGTACTTC
TRBV27	.	TRBJ2-1	.	CASTPMGLGGGGYNEQFF	TGTGCCAGCACCCCCATGGGCCTAGGGGGGGGCGGGTACAATGAGCAGTTCTTC
TRBV20-1	TRBD2	TRBJ2-5	many	CSAPRGAEETQYF	TGCAGTGCTCCGCGGGGGGCTGAAGAGACCCAGTACTTC
TRBV7-8	.	TRBJ2-1	few	CASSLPGRKNEQFF	TGTGCCAGCAGCTTACCGGGACGGAAAAATGAGCAGTTCTTC
TRBV6-5	.	TRBJ1-1	few	CASSYQGPNTEAFF	TGTGCCAGCAGTTACCAGGGGCCGAACACTGAAGCTTTCTTT
TRBV7-2	TRBD2	TRBJ2-6	.	CASSYLAAGANVLTF	TGTGCCAGCAGCTATCTAGCGGCTGGGGCCAACGTCCTGACTTTC
TRBV6-2/TRBV6-3	.	TRBJ2-4	.	CASRATGQNIQYF	TGTGCCAGCAGGGCTACCGGCCAAAACATTCAGTACTTC
TRBV7-2	TRBD2	TRBJ2-2	.	CASSWTSGITGELFF	TGTGCCAGCAGCTGGACTAGCGGGATCACCGGGGAGCTGTTTTTT
TRBV20-1	TRBD2	TRBJ2-7	few	CSARDLSGGTYEQYF	TGCAGTGCTAGAGATCTCAGCGGGGGAACCTACGAGCAGTACTTC
TRBV7-3	.	TRBJ2-6	.	CASSFLGASGANVLTF	TGTGCCAGCAGCTTCCTTGGAGCGTCTGGGGCCAACGTCCTGACTTTC
TRBV20-1	TRBD1	TRBJ1-5	.	CSAETGTGGWSQHF	TGCAGTGCTGAAACCGGGACAGGGGGCTGGTCCCAGCATTTT
TRBV10-3	.	TRBJ2-5	.	CAIKASDIQETQYF	TGTGCCATCAAGGCGTCCGACATTCAAGAGACCCAGTACTTC
TRBV5-1	TRBD2	TRBJ2-2	few	CASSLGLAVGELFF	TGCGCCAGCAGCTTGGGACTAGCGGTCGGGGAGCTGTTTTTT
TRBV29-1	.	TRBJ1-1	few	CSVGQLGANTEAFF	TGCAGCGTTGGACAACTTGGGGCTAACACTGAAGCTTTCTTT
TRBV7-2	TRBD2	TRBJ2-7	few	CASSLSGGGIHEQYF	TGTGCCAGCAGCCTGTCCGGGGGGGGAATCCACGAGCAGTACTTC
TRBV20-1	.	TRBJ1-6	.	CSALKTLGSPLHF	TGCAGTGCTCTTAAGACCCTGGGGTCACCCCTCCACTTT
TRBV12-3/TRBV12-4	TRBD1	TRBJ1-5	.	CASSWTGDDQPQHF	TGTGCCAGCAGTTGGACAGGGGACGATCAGCCCCAGCATTTT
TRBV7-3	TRBD2	TRBJ2-3	few	CASSPTGGAGTDTQYF	TGTGCCAGCAGCCCTACCGGGGGGGCGGGGACAGATACGCAGTATTTT
TRBV6-6	TRBD1	TRBJ2-4	.	CASSSGTGAGNIQYF	TGTGCCAGCAGCTCAGGGACAGGGGCGGGAAACATTCAGTACTTC
TRBV20-1	.	TRBJ1-2	once	CSARTPLGDGYTF	TGCAGTGCTAGAACCCCCCTGGGGGACGGCTACACCTTC
TRBV27	.	TRBJ1-1	.	CASSAGMNTEAFF	TGTGCCAGCAGTGCCGGAATGAACACTGAAGCTTTCTTT
TRBV9	TRBD1	TRBJ2-5	few	CASSPTTTGGETQYF	TGTGCCAGCAGCCCTACTACAACAGGGGGCGAGACCCAGTACTTC
TRBV12-3/TRBV12-4	.	TRBJ2-3	few	CATTRSAGSLSDTQYF	TGTGCCACCACTCGCTCCGCGGGCAGCTTGTCAGATACGCAGTATTTT
TRBV7-9	.	TRBJ2-6	.	CASSRTGGGTGANVLTF	TGTGCCAGCAGCCGAACGGGGGGCGGAACAGGGGCCAACGTCCTGACTTTC
TRBV7-9	.	TRBJ1-1	.	CASSLAWEGRTEAFF	TGTGCCAGCAGCTTAGCATGGGAGGGGCGGACTGAAGCTTTCTTT
TRBV7-9	.	TRBJ1-5	.	CASSLANAHQPQHF	TGTGCCAGCAGCTTAGCGAACGCCCATCAGCCCCAGCATTTT
TRBV4-1	.	TRBJ2-2	few	CASSRGTLGRGELFF	TGCGCCAGCAGCCGTGGGACTCTCGGCCGCGGGGAGCTGTTTTTT
TRBV7-9	.	TRBJ2-1	.	CASSLAFRQALVF	TGTGCCAGCAGCTTAGCGTTCCGGCAGGCTTTGGTCTTC
TRBV10-1	.	TRBJ1-1	.	CASTGSRRGGEAFF	TGCGCCAGCACGGGTTCCAGAAGAGGAGGTGAAGCTTTCTTT
TRBV6-6	.	TRBJ1-5	.	CASSTQESQPQHF	TGTGCCAGCAGTACCCAGGAGAGTCAGCCCCAGCATTTT
TRBV12-3/TRBV12-4	TRBD1	TRBJ1-5	many	CASSPGTGVQPQHF	TGTGCCAGCAGTCCAGGGACAGGGGTTCAGCCCCAGCATTTT
TRBV20-1	.	TRBJ2-5	.	CSATGLTETQYF	TGCAGTGCTACAGGGTTGACAGAGACCCAGTACTTC
TRBV4-2	TRBD1	TRBJ1-6	few	CASSPNPGQHNSPLHF	TGTGCCAGCAGCCCAAATCCGGGACAGCATAATTCACCCCTCCACTTT
TRBV3-1	.	TRBJ1-2	.	CASSPLRGEGYTF	TGTGCCAGCAGCCCCCTTCGGGGGGAGGGCTACACCTTC
TRBV5-1	TRBD2	TRBJ2-1	.	CASSPGSGGDEQFF	TGCGCCAGCAGCCCGGGATCCGGGGGGGATGAGCAGTTCTTC
TRBV4-1	.	TRBJ2-3	.	CASSHYSTDTQYF	TGCGCCAGCAGCCATTACAGCACAGATACGCAGTATTTT
TRBV5-1	TRBD1	TRBJ1-1	once	CASSLGQDHTEAFF	TGCGCCAGCAGCCTCGGACAGGACCACACTGAAGCTTTCTTT
TRBV5-1	.	TRBJ1-6	.	CASTLKGINSPLHF	TGCGCCAGCACCCTAAAAGGGATTAATTCACCCCTCCACTTT
TRBV7-3	TRBD2	TRBJ2-3	few	CASSLGGWRGSTDTQYF	TGTGCCAGCAGCTTAGGTGGTTGGCGGGGGAGCACAGATACGCAGTATTTT
TRBV6-5	.	TRBJ1-3	few	CASSYSIVEAGAEHGNTIYF	TGTGCCAGCAGTTACTCGATAGTTGAGGCAGGCGCGGAACATGGAAACACCATATATTTT
TRBV5-1	TRBD1	TRBJ1-1	.	CASSYGTVTNTEAFF	TGCGCCAGCAGCTATGGGACAGTAACGAACACTGAAGCTTTCTTT
TRBV7-6	TRBD1	TRBJ1-1	.	CASSRDRGLNTEAFF	TGTGCCAGCAGTCGGGACAGGGGCCTCAACACTGAAGCTTTCTTT
TRBV7-9	TRBD1	TRBJ1-6	many	CASSSADRGLTPLHF	TGTGCCAGCAGCTCAGCCGACAGGGGGCTGACACCCCTCCACTTT
TRBV18	TRBD1	TRBJ2-3	many	CASSPTGAPTDTQYF	TGTGCCAGCTCACCCACAGGGGCCCCCACAGATACGCAGTATTTT
TRBV29-1	.	TRBJ1-1	.	CSVKIHENTEAFF	TGCAGCGTAAAAATTCACGAGAACACTGAAGCTTTCTTT
TRBV5-4	.	TRBJ2-5	few	CASSFRTVEETQYF	TGTGCCAGCAGCTTCCGGACAGTCGAAGAGACCCAGTACTTC
TRBV7-9	TRBD1	TRBJ2-5	few	CASSLTGGVETQYF	TGTGCCAGCAGCTTGACAGGGGGCGTCGAGACCCAGTACTTC